A single sample is the source of the 6 T cell receptor beta chains below, sequenced in a study of T cells in Graves' hyperthyroidism and ophthalmopathy. There were TCR beta CDR3 regions amplified from RNA transcripts. First-round RT-PCR targeting the TCR CDR3 was performed with the HTBI primer set. TCRdb reprocessed the multiplex PCR reads with MiXCR, giving one entry per CDR3 protein. The repertoire has about 180,000 distinct CDR3 sequences, more than 15% of them found once; the top ten carry about 29%. The material sequenced was blood. The receptor set was obtained from a woman in her fifties or sixties with Graves' hyperthyroidism.

At least ten counts were recorded for this clonotype. The chain is built from TRBV11-2 and TRBJ2-2, with TRBD1 matching over 9 bases. Germline lookup yields CDR1 SGHAT and CDR2 FQNNGV. The CDR3 has 14 amino acids. V shed 4 bases and J 5 bases; nucleotides not matched to a gene: 2. The CDR3 DNA reads as TGTGCCAGCAGCTATGGGACAGGGACCGGGGAGCTGTTTTTT. Protein sequence: CASSYGTGTGELFF.

Many counts were recorded for this clonotype. The V and J genes are TRBV20-1 and TRBJ1-1; TRBD1 agrees at 8 bases. J was trimmed by 11 bases and V by 2 bases; bases with no gene match: 13. This CDR3 has 14 amino acids. Germline values: CDR1 DFQATT, CDR2 SNEGSKA (reference sequence). In DNA form, the CDR3 reads TGCAGTGCTAGACGCCCCACAGGGGGAAGTTCCGCTTTCTTT. It encodes CSARRPTGGSSAFF.

This clonotype was counted ten times or more. The chain employs TRBV18 and TRBJ2-1; D is uncertain. This CDR3 is 13 amino acids long. Germline V gene lookup returns CDR1 KGHSH and CDR2 LQKENI. Trimming took off 3 bases at V and 8 bases at J, with 11 bases between the two ends. CDR3 DNA sequence: TGTGCCAGCTCACCCCTACCGGCCGATGAGCAGTTCTTC. Encoded protein: CASSPLPADEQFF.

This clonotype was seen many times. The rearrangement joins TRBV7-2 to TRBJ1-5; a possible D gene is TRBD1 (5 bases). The ends were cut back, 1 base at V and 7 bases at J, with 11 bases in the middle. The CDR3 spans 14 residues. CDR1 SGHTA and CDR2 FQGNSA come from the germline V gene. CDR3 DNA: TGTGCCAGCAGCTTAGACCAGGGTGGACAGCCCCAGCATTTT. Translated, it gives CASSLDQGGQPQHF.

Ten or more counts support this clonotype. This rearrangement joins TRBV5-1 to TRBJ2-1; a possible D gene is TRBD1 (6 bases). The germline V gene has CDR1 SGHRS and CDR2 YFSETQ. The CDR3 has 14 residues. Trimming took off 0 bases at V and 9 bases at J, with 13 bases between the two ends. The CDR3 region has the DNA TGCGCCAGCAGCTTGGCGTACAGGGTTTCTGAGCAGTTCTTC. Its protein product is CASSLAYRVSEQFF.

CDR3 in amino acids: CSARVVRASTYEQYF. The DNA for the CDR3 is TGCAGTGCTAGAGTCGTACGGGCTTCAACCTACGAGCAGTACTTC. The chain couples TRBV20-1 to TRBJ2-7; D is undetermined. CDR1 and CDR2 (germline): DFQATT, SNEGSKA (reference sequence). CDR3 length: 15 amino acids. V gave up 1 base and J gave up 2 bases, with 15 bases separating them.